Given below is one T cell receptor beta chain in context. What it binds is not known. Data came from immunoSEQ multiplex PCR; TCRdb stores just in-frame clones and leaves some out. The sample carries approximately 58,000 clones, roughly nine tenths recorded once. This entry is derived from a study of OX40 agonist ivuxolimab in advanced cancers. Study information: Cancers in dose escalation were hepatocellular, melanoma, renal cell and head and neck. Participants, around 80% male, averaged about 59 years of age, ranging from roughly 23 to 80.

The study's findings and limits: Low normalized T-cell clonal expansion was also seen in some nonresponders. Partial responders receiving 0.1-3.0 mg/kg showed among the lowest clonal expansion.

There are 16 residues in the CDR3. V shed 4 bases and J 0 bases; nucleotides not matched to a gene: 5. Germline CDR1 reads SGHNT; CDR2 reads YYREEE (reference sequence). The chain carries TRBV5-4 and TRBJ2-2, with 8 bases lining up with TRBD1. The specimen was CD4+ or CD8+ T cells sorted from blood, collected in a trial of the OX40 agonist ivuxolimab. This sequence originates from an adult with an advanced solid tumor such as melanoma, head and neck, liver or kidney cancer. The CDR3 sequence: CASSREQGANTGELFF. In nucleotides, the CDR3 is TGTGCCAGCAGCCGGGAACAGGGGGCGAACACCGGGGAGCTGTTTTTT. The full variable domain, with the rest looked up from reference TRBV5-4 and TRBJ2-2, is ETGVTQSPTHLIKTRGQQVTLRCSSQSGHNTVSWYQQALGQGPQFIFQYYREEENGRGNFPPRFSGLQFPNYSSELNVNALELDDSALYLCASSREQGANTGELFFGEGSRLTVL.